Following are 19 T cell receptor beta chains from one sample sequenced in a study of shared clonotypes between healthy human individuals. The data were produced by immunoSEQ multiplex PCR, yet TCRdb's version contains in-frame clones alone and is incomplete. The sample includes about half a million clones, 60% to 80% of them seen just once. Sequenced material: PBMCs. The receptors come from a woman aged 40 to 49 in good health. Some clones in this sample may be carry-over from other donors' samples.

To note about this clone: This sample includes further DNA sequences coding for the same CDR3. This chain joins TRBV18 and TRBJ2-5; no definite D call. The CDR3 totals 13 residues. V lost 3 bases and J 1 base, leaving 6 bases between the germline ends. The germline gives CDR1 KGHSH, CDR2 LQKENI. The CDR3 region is CASSPQSQETQYF. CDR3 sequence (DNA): TGTGCCAGCTCACCCCAGAGCCAAGAGACCCAGTACTTC.

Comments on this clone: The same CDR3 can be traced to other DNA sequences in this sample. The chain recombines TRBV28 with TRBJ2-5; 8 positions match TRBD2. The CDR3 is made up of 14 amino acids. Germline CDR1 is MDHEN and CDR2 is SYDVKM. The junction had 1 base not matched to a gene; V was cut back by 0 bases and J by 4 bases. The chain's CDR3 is CASSLWLAGETQYF. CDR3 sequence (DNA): TGTGCCAGCAGTTTATGGCTAGCGGGAGAGACCCAGTACTTC.

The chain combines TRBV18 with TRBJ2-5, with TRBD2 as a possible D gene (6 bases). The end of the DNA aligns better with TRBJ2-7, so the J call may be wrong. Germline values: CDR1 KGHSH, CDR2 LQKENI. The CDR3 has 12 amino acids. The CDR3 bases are TGTGCCAGTTCCTCAGGTAGCGGCGAGCAGTACTTC. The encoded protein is CASSSGSGEQYF.

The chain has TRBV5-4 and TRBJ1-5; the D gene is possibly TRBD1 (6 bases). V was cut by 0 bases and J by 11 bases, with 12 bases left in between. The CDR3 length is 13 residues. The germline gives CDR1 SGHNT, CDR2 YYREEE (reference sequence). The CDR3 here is CASSLDREGAQHF. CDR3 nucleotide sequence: TGTGCCAGCAGCTTGGACAGGGAAGGAGCCCAGCATTTT.

This chain's CDR3 is CAISESQGIYGYTF. As DNA, the CDR3 is TGTGCCATCAGTGAGTCCCAGGGTATCTATGGCTACACCTTC. The V gene is TRBV10-3, the J gene TRBJ1-2; tentatively, D is TRBD1 (5 bases). V lost 0 bases and J 4 bases, leaving 9 bases between the germline ends. Per the germline V gene, CDR1 is ENHRY and CDR2 is SYGVKD. The CDR3 length is 14 residues.

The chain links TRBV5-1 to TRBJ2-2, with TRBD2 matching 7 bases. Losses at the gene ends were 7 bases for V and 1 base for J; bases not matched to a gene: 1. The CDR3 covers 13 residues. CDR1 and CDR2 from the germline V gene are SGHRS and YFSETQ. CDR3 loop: CASERGNTGELFF. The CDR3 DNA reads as TGCGCCAGCGAGCGGGGGAACACCGGGGAGCTGTTTTTT.

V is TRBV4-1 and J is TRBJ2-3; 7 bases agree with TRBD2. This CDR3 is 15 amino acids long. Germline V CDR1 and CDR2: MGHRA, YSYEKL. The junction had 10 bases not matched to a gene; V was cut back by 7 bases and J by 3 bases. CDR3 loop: CASTLGSSGTDTQYF. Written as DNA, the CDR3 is TGCGCCAGCACTCTTGGTAGTAGCGGGACAGATACGCAGTATTTT.

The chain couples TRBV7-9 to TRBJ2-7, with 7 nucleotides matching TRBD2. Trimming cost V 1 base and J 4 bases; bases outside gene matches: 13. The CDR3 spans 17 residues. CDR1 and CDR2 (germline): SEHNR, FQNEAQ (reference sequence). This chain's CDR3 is CASSLGNRLALLYEQYF. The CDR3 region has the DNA TGTGCCAGCAGCTTAGGAAACCGACTAGCCCTACTTTACGAGCAGTACTTC.

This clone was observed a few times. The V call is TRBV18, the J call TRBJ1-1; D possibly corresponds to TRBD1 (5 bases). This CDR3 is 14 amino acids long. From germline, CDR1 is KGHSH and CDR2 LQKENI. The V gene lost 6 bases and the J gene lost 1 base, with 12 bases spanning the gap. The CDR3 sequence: CASSLGGTNTEAFF. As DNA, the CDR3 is TGTGCCAGCTCTCTGGGAGGGACGAACACTGAAGCTTTCTTT.

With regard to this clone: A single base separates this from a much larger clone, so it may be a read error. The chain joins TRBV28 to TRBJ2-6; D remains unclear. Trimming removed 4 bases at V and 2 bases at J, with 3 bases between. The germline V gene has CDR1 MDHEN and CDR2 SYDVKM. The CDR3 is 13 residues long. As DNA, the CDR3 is TGTGCCAGCAGTTCCCCTGGGGCCAACGTCCTGACTTTC. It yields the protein CASSSPGANVLTF.

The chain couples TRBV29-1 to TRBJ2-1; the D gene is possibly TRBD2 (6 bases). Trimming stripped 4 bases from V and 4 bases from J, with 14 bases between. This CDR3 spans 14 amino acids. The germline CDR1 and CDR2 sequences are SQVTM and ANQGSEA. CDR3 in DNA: TGCAGCGTTGTCGGTCCAGGGACTTACAATGAGCAGTTCTTC. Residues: CSVVGPGTYNEQFF.

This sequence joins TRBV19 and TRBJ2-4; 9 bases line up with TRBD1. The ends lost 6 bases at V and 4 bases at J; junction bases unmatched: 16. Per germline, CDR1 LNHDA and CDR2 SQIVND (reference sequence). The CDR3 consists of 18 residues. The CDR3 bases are TGTGCCAGTAGCCTACGGCGAGTTACCGGGACAGGGAAAAACATTCAGTACTTC. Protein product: CASSLRRVTGTGKNIQYF.

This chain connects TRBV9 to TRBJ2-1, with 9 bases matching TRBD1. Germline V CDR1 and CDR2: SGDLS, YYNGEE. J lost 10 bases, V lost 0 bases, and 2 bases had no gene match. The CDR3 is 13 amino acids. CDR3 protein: CASSVEGQGEQFF. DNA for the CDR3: TGTGCCAGCAGCGTAGAGGGACAGGGAGAGCAGTTCTTC.

The CDR3 spells CASSDGEQETQYF. The CDR3 bases are TGCGCCTCTTCGGACGGGGAGCAAGAGACCCAGTACTTC. The rearrangement links TRBV5-1 to TRBJ2-5, with a possible D match to TRBD2 (5 bases). Germline CDR1 and CDR2: SGHRS and YFSETQ. Trimming removed 10 bases at V and 2 bases at J, with 15 bases between. The CDR3 is 13 residues long.

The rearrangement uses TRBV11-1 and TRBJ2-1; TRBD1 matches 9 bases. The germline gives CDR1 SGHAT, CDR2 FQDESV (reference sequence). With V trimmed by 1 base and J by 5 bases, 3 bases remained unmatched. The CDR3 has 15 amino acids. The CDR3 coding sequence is TGTGCCAGCAGCTTAGACAGGGGGCCCCACAATGAGCAGTTCTTC. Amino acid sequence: CASSLDRGPHNEQFF.

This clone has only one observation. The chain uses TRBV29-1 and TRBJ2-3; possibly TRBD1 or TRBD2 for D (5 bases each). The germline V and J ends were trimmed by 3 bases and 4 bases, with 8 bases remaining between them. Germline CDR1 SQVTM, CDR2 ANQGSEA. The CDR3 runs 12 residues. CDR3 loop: CSVEGVPDTQYF. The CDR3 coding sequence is TGCAGCGTTGAGGGGGTTCCAGATACGCAGTATTTT.

The DNA of the CDR3 is TGTGCCAGCATGGAAGCTCCGCGAAACGAGCAGTACTTC. It codes for CASMEAPRNEQYF. The V gene is TRBV7-9, the J gene TRBJ2-7; D gene unclear. The CDR3 sequence is 13 residues long. Germline V gene data show CDR1 as SEHNR and CDR2 as FQNEAQ (reference sequence). Trimming stripped 7 bases from V and 5 bases from J, with 15 bases between.

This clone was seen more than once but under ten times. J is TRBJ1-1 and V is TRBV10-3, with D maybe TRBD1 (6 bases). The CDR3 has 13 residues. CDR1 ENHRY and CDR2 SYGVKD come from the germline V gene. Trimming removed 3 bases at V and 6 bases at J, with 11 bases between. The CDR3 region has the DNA TGTGCCATCAGTGATAACAGGGACGCTGAAGCTTTCTTT. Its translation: CAISDNRDAEAFF.

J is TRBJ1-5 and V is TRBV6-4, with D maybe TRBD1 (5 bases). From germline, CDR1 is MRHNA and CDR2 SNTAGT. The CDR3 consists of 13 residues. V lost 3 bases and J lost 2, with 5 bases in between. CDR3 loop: CASSEQGNQPQHF. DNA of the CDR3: TGTGCCAGCAGTGAACAGGGCAATCAGCCCCAGCATTTT.